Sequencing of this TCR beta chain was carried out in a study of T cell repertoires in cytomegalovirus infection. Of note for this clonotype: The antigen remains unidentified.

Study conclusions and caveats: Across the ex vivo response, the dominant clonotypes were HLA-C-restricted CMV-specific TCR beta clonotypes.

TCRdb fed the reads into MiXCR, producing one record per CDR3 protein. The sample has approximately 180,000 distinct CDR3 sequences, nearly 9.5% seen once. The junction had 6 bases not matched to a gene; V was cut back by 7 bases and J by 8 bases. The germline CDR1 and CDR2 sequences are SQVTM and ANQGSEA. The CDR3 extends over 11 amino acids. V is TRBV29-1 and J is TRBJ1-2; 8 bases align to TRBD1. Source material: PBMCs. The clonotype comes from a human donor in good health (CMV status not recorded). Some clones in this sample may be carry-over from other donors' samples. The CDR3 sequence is CSASDRGGYTF. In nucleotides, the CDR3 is TGCAGCGCCTCTGACAGGGGAGGCTACACCTTC.